This T cell receptor (beta chain) was found in a study of graft-versus-host responses after intestinal transplantation. Study background: Among the recipients, all got anti-thymocyte globulin induction and then tacrolimus and steroids for about 3 years.

Study-level results: Recipient bone marrow held GvH clones, some seen earlier in ileum or blood.

The authors plated approximately 200,000 CFSE-labeled responder cells with approximately 200,000 irradiated, violet-dye-labeled stimulator cells. V lost 3 bases and J 7 bases, leaving 9 bases between the germline ends. The length of the CDR3 is 13 residues. Germline CDR1 LNHDA, CDR2 SQIVND (reference sequence). Generated by immunoSEQ multiplex PCR, the TCRdb table keeps only in-frame clones and is missing some. The sample yields fewer than 20,000 clones, more than 30% seen once. The chain has TRBV19 and TRBJ1-4; D is ambiguous. Source: alloreactive CD4+ T cells from a mixed lymphocyte reaction culture, taken before intestinal transplant. Subset meaning: CFSE-low proliferating T cells sorted from roughly six-day pre-transplant mixed lymphocyte reaction (GvH or HvG direction). The receptor comes from a human patient who received an intestinal transplant. The CDR3 bases are TGTGCCAGTAGTATCCAAAAAAGTGAAAAACTGTTTTTT. It encodes CASSIQKSEKLFF. Full variable domain (outside the CDR3, taken from reference TRBV19 and TRBJ1-4): DGGITQSPKYLFRKEGQNVTLSCEQNLNHDAMYWYRQDPGQGLRLIYYSQIVNDFQKGDIAEGYSVSREKKESFPLTVTSAQKNPTAFYLCASSIQKSEKLFFGSGTQLSVL.